The 30 T cell receptor beta chains listed next were all sequenced from one sample in a study of CD8 T cells in Susac syndrome. With random hexamers, roughly 0.45 to 1 ug RNA was reverse transcribed. TCRdb reanalysed the immunoSEQ multiplex PCR reads using MiXCR and keeps one entry per CDR3 protein. The sample yields some 200,000 distinct CDR3 sequences, about 95% seen once. The sample taken for sequencing was CD4+ T cells from PBMCs. Receptor source: a human donor in good health.

The chain employs TRBV5-1 and TRBJ2-5; 7 bases line up with TRBD1. The CDR3 spans 14 residues. V lost 3 bases and J lost 0; bases outside the gene matches: 2. Germline V gene data show CDR1 as SGHRS and CDR2 as YFSETQ. The CDR3: CASSSTGNQETQYF. CDR3 bases: TGCGCCAGCAGCTCGACAGGGAACCAAGAGACCCAGTACTTC.

The chain is built from TRBV28 and TRBJ1-1; D is uncertain. CDR1 and CDR2 from the germline V gene are MDHEN and SYDVKM. CDR3 length equals 11 residues. V gave up 2 bases and J gave up 6 bases, with 4 bases separating them. CDR3 protein: CASSLTAEAFF. The CDR3 nucleotides read TGTGCCAGCAGTTTAACGGCTGAAGCTTTCTTT.

J is TRBJ2-4 and V is TRBV7-2; D gene unclear. The germline V and J ends were trimmed by 2 bases and 5 bases, with 4 bases remaining between them. There are 12 residues in the CDR3. The germline gives CDR1 SGHTA, CDR2 FQGNSA. CDR3 nucleotides: TGTGCCAGCAGCTTACAGGAAAACATTCAGTACTTC. This sequence encodes CASSLQENIQYF.

The rearrangement links TRBV11-2 to TRBJ2-1; D may be TRBD2 (5 bases). Germline V CDR1 and CDR2: SGHAT, FQNNGV. The CDR3 covers 13 residues. The V end was cut by 1 base, the J end by 7 bases, with 8 bases between. The CDR3 coding sequence is TGTGCCAGCAGCTTAGCCCCGGGGAATGAGCAGTTCTTC. Translating it yields CASSLAPGNEQFF. Based on the CDR3 plus reference TRBV11-2 and TRBJ2-1, the full variable domain is EAGVAQSPRYKIIEKRQSVAFWCNPISGHATLYWYQQILGQGPKLLIQFQNNGVVDDSQLPKDRFSAERLKGVDSTLKIQPAKLEDSAVYLCASSLAPGNEQFFGPGTRLTVL.

V and J are TRBV7-6 and TRBJ2-1; D ambiguous. Deletions cut 0 bases from V and 7 bases from J, with 7 bases between. The germline CDR1 and CDR2 sequences are SGHVS and FNYEAQ. The CDR3 length is 13 residues. This chain's CDR3 is CASSLALENEQFF. The CDR3 DNA reads as TGTGCCAGCAGCTTAGCCCTTGAGAATGAGCAGTTCTTC.

The V and J genes are TRBV20-1 and TRBJ1-5; the match to TRBD1 covers 8 bases. Germline values: CDR1 DFQATT, CDR2 SNEGSKA (reference sequence). With 0 bases clipped from V and 7 bases from J, the junction kept 8 bases outside the gene matches. The CDR3 is made up of 15 amino acids. The CDR3 loop is CSARDRGTGRQPQHF. In DNA, the CDR3 is TGCAGTGCTAGAGATCGGGGGACAGGCCGGCAGCCCCAGCATTTT.

This clonotype was seen only once. The V call is TRBV4-1, the J call TRBJ1-2; maybe TRBD1 (6 bases). Germline V gives CDR1 MGHRA, CDR2 YSYEKL. The V end was cut by 0 bases, the J end by 5 bases, with 19 bases between. There are 17 residues in the CDR3. CDR3 coding DNA: TGCGCCAGCAGCCAAGATTGGCCAGGGGCGGGAGGATATGGCTACACCTTC. Its protein product is CASSQDWPGAGGYGYTF.

The V call is TRBV5-1, the J call TRBJ2-2; 12 bases map to TRBD2. After removal of 5 bases from V and 8 bases from J, the junction contained 7 bases not matched to a gene. Per germline, CDR1 SGHRS and CDR2 YFSETQ. The CDR3 totals 15 residues. The CDR3 region is CASSHGLAGSGELFF. The CDR3 DNA follows: TGCGCCAGCAGTCACGGACTAGCGGGAAGTGGGGAGCTGTTTTTT.

The rearrangement uses TRBV9 and TRBJ2-2; TRBD1 might be the D (5 bases). Germline V gene data show CDR1 as SGDLS and CDR2 as YYNGEE. V was trimmed by 0 bases and J by 3 bases, leaving 12 bases between them. This CDR3 is built from 16 residues. The CDR3 DNA follows: TGTGCCAGCAGCGTAGAAGGGGTAAAGGACACCGGGGAGCTGTTTTTT. Protein sequence: CASSVEGVKDTGELFF. Full variable domain (outside the CDR3, taken from reference TRBV9 and TRBJ2-2): DSGVTQTPKHLITATGQRVTLRCSPRSGDLSVYWYQQSLDQGLQFLIQYYNGEERAKGNILERFSAQQFPDLHSELNLSSLELGDSALYFCASSVEGVKDTGELFFGEGSRLTVL.

The rearrangement joins TRBV4-2 to TRBJ2-1; 11 bases are a match to TRBD2. Germline V gives CDR1 LGHNA, CDR2 YNFKEQ. V was pared by 1 base and J by 7 bases, with 6 bases of the junction left unmatched. The CDR3 is 16 amino acids. Here the CDR3 DNA reads TGTGCCAGCAGCCAAGTATGGACTAGCGGGCAAAATGAGCAGTTCTTC. It specifies CASSQVWTSGQNEQFF.

The chain couples TRBV29-1 to TRBJ2-2; tentatively, D is TRBD2 (6 bases). CDR1 and CDR2 from the germline V gene are SQVTM and ANQGSEA. CDR3 size: 14 residues. V lost 6 bases, J lost 3 bases, and 14 bases lay in between. CDR3 in amino acids: CSVQTRTYTGELFF. CDR3 coding DNA: TGCAGCGTCCAGACTAGAACTTACACCGGGGAGCTGTTTTTT.

The V call is TRBV29-1, the J call TRBJ2-3; 7 bases are a match to TRBD2. The germline V gene has CDR1 SQVTM and CDR2 ANQGSEA. V lost 8 bases, J lost 6 bases, and 8 bases stayed unmatched. This CDR3 comprises 12 residues. CDR3 in amino acids: CSFRREADTQYF. CDR3 nucleotide sequence: TGCAGCTTTCGACGGGAGGCGGATACGCAGTATTTT.

The genes are TRBV28 and TRBJ2-3, with D uncertain. The V gene lost 3 bases and the J gene lost 2 bases, with 12 bases spanning the gap. CDR1 MDHEN and CDR2 SYDVKM come from the germline V gene. The CDR3 is 15 amino acids. DNA of the CDR3: TGTGCCAGCAGTTTCGATCGGCCGATCACAGATACGCAGTATTTT. Encoded protein: CASSFDRPITDTQYF. Together with reference TRBV28 and TRBJ2-3, the CDR3 gives the full variable domain: DVKVTQSSRYLVKRTGEKVFLECVQDMDHENMFWYRQDPGLGLRLIYFSYDVKMKEKGDIPEGYSVSREKKERFSLILESASTNQTSMYLCASSFDRPITDTQYFGPGTRLTVL.

The gene calls are TRBV7-2 and TRBJ1-5; D gene unclear. V lost 5 bases, J lost 5 bases, and 7 bases lay in between. CDR3 length: 12 amino acids. The germline gives CDR1 SGHTA, CDR2 FQGNSA. The CDR3 DNA reads as TGTGCCAGCAGCCGACGGGATCAGCCCCAGCATTTT. Translating gives CASSRRDQPQHF.

The rearrangement joins TRBV11-2 to TRBJ1-2; D not resolved. Between the trimmed V and J ends, which lost 5 bases and 6 bases, there was a span of 7 bases. Germline CDR1 SGHAT, CDR2 FQNNGV. The CDR3 has 11 amino acids. CDR3 sequence: CASSHRDGYTF. CDR3 sequence (DNA): TGTGCCAGCAGCCATCGGGATGGCTACACCTTC. The variable domain in full, completed from reference TRBV11-2 and TRBJ1-2, reads EAGVAQSPRYKIIEKRQSVAFWCNPISGHATLYWYQQILGQGPKLLIQFQNNGVVDDSQLPKDRFSAERLKGVDSTLKIQPAKLEDSAVYLCASSHRDGYTFGSGTRLTVV.

The V call is TRBV28, the J call TRBJ1-2; D unclear. Trimming pared 2 bases from V and 6 bases from J, leaving 4 bases between. In germline, CDR1 is MDHEN, CDR2 SYDVKM. CDR3 length: 11 residues. The CDR3 region is CASSLRDGYTF. DNA for the CDR3: TGTGCCAGCAGTTTAAGGGATGGCTACACCTTC.

This chain joins TRBV30 and TRBJ1-5; D possibly corresponds to TRBD1 (5 bases). V shed 2 bases and J shed 2 bases, with 7 bases lying between them. The CDR3 contains 13 residues. Germline V gene data show CDR1 as GTSNPN and CDR2 as SVGIG (reference sequence). The DNA for the CDR3 is TGTGCCTGGAGTCGCAGGGGCAATCAGCCCCAGCATTTT. It yields the protein CAWSRRGNQPQHF.

This clonotype was counted once. The V and J genes are TRBV4-1 and TRBJ2-2, with a possible D match to TRBD1 (5 bases). Trimming stripped 0 bases from V and 6 bases from J, with 11 bases between. The CDR3 sequence is 15 residues long. Germline CDR1 and CDR2: MGHRA and YSYEKL. In DNA form, the CDR3 reads TGCGCCAGCAGCCAAGACGGCGCAGGGTCCGGGGAGCTGTTTTTT. It is translated as CASSQDGAGSGELFF.

This rearrangement joins TRBV4-2 to TRBJ2-1, with 11 bases fitting TRBD2. In germline, CDR1 is LGHNA, CDR2 YNFKEQ. V trimming: 0 bases; J trimming: 2 bases; junction bases outside the gene matches: 3. This CDR3 has 17 amino acids. Here the CDR3 reads CASSQDLAGGPYNEQFF. The CDR3 DNA sequence: TGTGCCAGCAGCCAAGATTTAGCGGGAGGGCCCTACAATGAGCAGTTCTTC.

The chain joins TRBV7-3 to TRBJ2-7, with D possibly TRBD1 on 6 matching bases. The germline V gene encodes CDR1 SGHTA and CDR2 FQGTGA. The CDR3 extends over 14 amino acids. Trimming left V 5 bases short and J 6 bases short, with 17 bases between. In DNA form, the CDR3 reads TGTGCCAGCAGCCAGGACAGTCACCGGCCCGAGCAGTACTTC. This gives the protein CASSQDSHRPEQYF. The full variable domain, rest sourced from reference TRBV7-3 and TRBJ2-7, is GAGVSQTPSNKVTEKGKYVELRCDPISGHTALYWYRQSLGQGPEFLIYFQGTGAADDSGLPNDRFFAVRPEGSVSTLKIQRTERGDSAVYLCASSQDSHRPEQYFGPGTRLTVT.

The rearrangement joins TRBV19 to TRBJ2-7; 10 bases map to TRBD2. The CDR3 contains 13 residues. V gave up 11 bases and J gave up 7 bases; unmatched junction bases: 11. Germline assignment: CDR1 LNHDA and CDR2 SQIVND (reference sequence). CDR3 amino acids: CASRAGGSREQYF. The CDR3 coding sequence is TGTGCCTCCAGAGCGGGAGGGTCGAGGGAGCAGTACTTC.

The chain employs TRBV7-2 and TRBJ2-6; unclear D gene. With 5 bases removed from V and 12 bases from J, the gap between germline ends came to 14 bases. The CDR3 loop spans 13 amino acids. CDR1 and CDR2 (germline): SGHTA, FQGNSA. The CDR3 nucleotides read TGTGCCAGCAGCCCGGCCAGATTCTCCGTCCTGACTTTC. This translates into CASSPARFSVLTF. The complete variable domain, with remaining parts taken from reference TRBV7-2 and TRBJ2-6, reads GAGVSQSPSNKVTEKGKDVELRCDPISGHTALYWYRQSLGQGLEFLIYFQGNSAPDKSGLPSDRFSAERTGGSVSTLTIQRTQQEDSAVYLCASSPARFSVLTFGAGSRLTVL.

V is TRBV5-1 and J is TRBJ1-2; 7 bases match TRBD1. CDR3 length: 13 residues. Germline V gene sequence: CDR1 SGHRS, CDR2 YFSETQ. V shed 4 bases, J shed 5 bases, and the junction held 5 bases outside the gene matches. The CDR3 DNA reads TGCGCCAGCAGCGTCAGGGGGGAGTATGGCTACACCTTC. Translating gives CASSVRGEYGYTF.

The rearrangement links TRBV30 to TRBJ2-3; D gene uncertain. CDR3 size: 13 residues. Germline V CDR1 and CDR2: GTSNPN, SVGIG (reference sequence). V gave up 4 bases and J gave up 2 bases, with 10 bases separating them. CDR3 in DNA: TGTGCCTGGACTAGAGGTACCACAGATACGCAGTATTTT. Amino acids: CAWTRGTTDTQYF.

This chain connects TRBV12-3 or TRBV12-4 to TRBJ2-3; no clear D gene. CDR3 size: 15 residues. V lost 6 bases and J lost 1, with 14 bases in between. The CDR3 nucleotides are TGTGCCAGCAGGGTGGGCCTGGTCGGCACAGATACGCAGTATTTT. This gives the protein CASRVGLVGTDTQYF.

V usage is TRBV5-4 and J usage is TRBJ2-1, with D hard to call. CDR3 length equals 13 residues. The V gene lost 5 bases and the J gene lost 4 bases, with 10 bases spanning the gap. Germline lookup yields CDR1 SGHNT and CDR2 YYREEE (reference sequence). CDR3 DNA sequence: TGTGCCAGCAGTCGCGCAGGTTACAATGAGCAGTTCTTC. Protein: CASSRAGYNEQFF.

The rearrangement uses TRBV12-3 or TRBV12-4 and TRBJ1-4; D is unresolved. V lost 0 bases, J lost 8 bases, and 7 bases lay in between. The CDR3 loop spans 13 amino acids. As DNA, the CDR3 is TGTGCCAGCAGTTTAGCGACGTGGGAAAAACTGTTTTTT. It is translated as CASSLATWEKLFF.

CDR3: CAWASTGELFF. CDR3 bases: TGTGCCTGGGCCAGCACCGGGGAGCTGTTTTTT. This chain joins TRBV30 and TRBJ2-2; D not resolved. V lost 5 bases, J lost 4 bases, and 5 bases lay in between. The germline CDR1 and CDR2 sequences are GTSNPN and SVGIG (reference sequence). The CDR3 is 11 amino acids.

CDR3 in DNA: TGTGCCAGCAGCCAACTCGGGACTAGCGGGAGGCAGCAGTACTTC. Translated: CASSQLGTSGRQQYF. J is TRBJ2-7 and V is TRBV3-1, with 15 bases fitting TRBD2. CDR1 and CDR2 (germline): LGHDT, YNNKEL (reference sequence). With 2 bases clipped from V and 8 bases from J, the junction kept 4 bases outside the gene matches. The CDR3 contains 15 residues.

V and J are TRBV6-6 and TRBJ1-1; 8 bases map to TRBD1. CDR3 size: 15 residues. Germline V gene lookup returns CDR1 MNHNY and CDR2 SVGAGI (reference sequence). V was pared by 5 bases and J by 4 bases, with 9 bases of the junction left unmatched. CDR3 protein: CASSPGQALSTEAFF. The CDR3, as DNA: TGTGCCAGCAGTCCGGGACAGGCCTTGAGCACTGAAGCTTTCTTT.